This T cell receptor (beta chain) was documented in a study of radiation and T cells in renal cell carcinoma. The assay was immunoSEQ multiplex PCR, and TCRdb's table has in-frame clones only and misses some. The sample has some 120,000 clones, about four fifths seen once. Germline-derived CDR1 and CDR2 are MRHNA and SNTAGT. The length of the CDR3 is 11 residues. The V gene lost 2 bases and the J gene lost 11 bases, with 8 bases spanning the gap. The time point was: blood 2 weeks post-SBRT. As for treatment: 15 Gy SBRT to primary tumor, nephrectomy 4 weeks later. This receptor was identified in a man aged 45-65 years with renal cell carcinoma. This rearrangement joins TRBV6-4 to TRBJ2-3; D is uncertain. The sequencing here drew on blood, taken from a patient whose treatment included radiotherapy and nephrectomy. For the CDR3, the DNA is TGTGCCAGCAGTGACGGGGTAGAGCAGTATTTT. Its protein is CASSDGVEQYF.